This passage covers 2 T cell receptor beta chains from one sample sequenced in a study of technical replicates of blood from several donors. Only in-frame clones appear in the TCRdb table, and some are missing; sequencing was by immunoSEQ multiplex PCR. Among 50,000 to 60,000 clones, roughly 89% were seen once, and the ten largest hold under 5%. Source material: PBMCs. The receptors originated from a human donor in good health. Some clones in this sample may be carry-over from other donors' samples.

V is TRBV7-9 and J is TRBJ1-3; D is unclear. Trimming took 1 base from V and 0 from J, leaving 7 bases between them. CDR1 and CDR2 (germline): SEHNR, FQNEAQ (reference sequence). CDR3 length: 15 residues. The CDR3 sequence: CASSLGRISGNTIYF. DNA for the CDR3: TGTGCCAGCAGCTTAGGCAGAATCTCTGGAAACACCATATATTTT.

This clone was seen a single time. J is TRBJ1-6 and V is TRBV2; 12 bases match TRBD1. Germline V CDR1 and CDR2: SNHLY, FYNNEI. CDR3 length equals 16 residues. V was clipped by 6 bases and J by 6 bases; unmatched bases: 6. DNA of the CDR3: TGTGCCAGCAGAGGCGGGACAGGGGGCATTAATTCACCCCTCCACTTT. Amino acids: CASRGGTGGINSPLHF.